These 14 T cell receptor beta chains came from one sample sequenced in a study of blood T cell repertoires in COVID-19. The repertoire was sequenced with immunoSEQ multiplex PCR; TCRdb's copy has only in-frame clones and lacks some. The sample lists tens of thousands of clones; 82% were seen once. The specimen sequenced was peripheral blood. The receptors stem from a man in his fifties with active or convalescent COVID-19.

The CDR3 DNA is TGCGCCAGCAGCCAAGAGCCAGGCAATGAAAAACTGTTTTTT. Translating gives CASSQEPGNEKLFF. The chain couples TRBV4-3 to TRBJ1-4; D is ambiguous. V was pared by 0 bases and J by 5 bases, with 7 bases between. Per germline, CDR1 LGHNA and CDR2 YSLEER. The CDR3 runs to 14 residues.

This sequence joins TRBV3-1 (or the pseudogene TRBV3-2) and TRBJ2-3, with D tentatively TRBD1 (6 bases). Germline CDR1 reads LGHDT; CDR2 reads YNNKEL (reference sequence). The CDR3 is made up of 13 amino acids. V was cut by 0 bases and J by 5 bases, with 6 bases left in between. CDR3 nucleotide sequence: TGTGCCAGCAGCCAAGAAGGGGGAGATACGCAGTATTTT. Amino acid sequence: CASSQEGGDTQYF.

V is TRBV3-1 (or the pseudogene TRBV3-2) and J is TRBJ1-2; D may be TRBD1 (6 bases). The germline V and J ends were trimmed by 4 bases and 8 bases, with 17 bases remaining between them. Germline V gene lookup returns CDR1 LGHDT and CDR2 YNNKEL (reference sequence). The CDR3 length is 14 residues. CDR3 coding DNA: TGTGCCAGCAGCCTCAACAGGGTAAGAGAGGGCTACACCTTC. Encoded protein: CASSLNRVREGYTF.

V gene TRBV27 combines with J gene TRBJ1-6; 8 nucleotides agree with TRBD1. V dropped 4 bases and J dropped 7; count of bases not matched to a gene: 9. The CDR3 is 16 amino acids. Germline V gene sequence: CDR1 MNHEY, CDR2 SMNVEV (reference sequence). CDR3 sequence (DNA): TGTGCCAGCAGTTCTTACACGGACAGGGTCAATTCACCCCTCCACTTT. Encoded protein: CASSSYTDRVNSPLHF.

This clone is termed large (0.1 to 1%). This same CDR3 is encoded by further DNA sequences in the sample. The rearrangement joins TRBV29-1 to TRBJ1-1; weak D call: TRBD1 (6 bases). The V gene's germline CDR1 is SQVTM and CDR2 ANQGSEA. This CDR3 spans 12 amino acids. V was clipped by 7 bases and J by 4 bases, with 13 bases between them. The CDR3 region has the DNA TGCAGCGCCAACTTACAGGGCACTGAAGCTTTCTTT. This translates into CSANLQGTEAFF.

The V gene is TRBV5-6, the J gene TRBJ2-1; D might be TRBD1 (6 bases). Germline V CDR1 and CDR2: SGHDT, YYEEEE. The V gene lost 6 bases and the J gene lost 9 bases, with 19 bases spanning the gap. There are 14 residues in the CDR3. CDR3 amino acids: CASNRGGGSGEQFF. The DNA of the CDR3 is TGTGCCAGCAACCGTGGGGGCGGGTCCGGTGAGCAGTTCTTC.

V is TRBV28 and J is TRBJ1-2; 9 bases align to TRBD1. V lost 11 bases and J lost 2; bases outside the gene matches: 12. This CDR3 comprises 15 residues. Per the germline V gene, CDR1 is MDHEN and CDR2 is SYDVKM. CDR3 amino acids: CAASHRDRENYGYTF. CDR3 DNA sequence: TGTGCCGCAAGTCACCGGGACAGGGAGAACTATGGCTACACCTTC.

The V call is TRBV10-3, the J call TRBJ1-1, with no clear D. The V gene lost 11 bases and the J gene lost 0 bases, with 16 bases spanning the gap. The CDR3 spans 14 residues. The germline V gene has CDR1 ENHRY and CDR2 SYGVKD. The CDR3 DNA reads TGTGCCGTCTACAGCTCCCTCATGAACACTGAAGCTTTCTTT. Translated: CAVYSSLMNTEAFF.

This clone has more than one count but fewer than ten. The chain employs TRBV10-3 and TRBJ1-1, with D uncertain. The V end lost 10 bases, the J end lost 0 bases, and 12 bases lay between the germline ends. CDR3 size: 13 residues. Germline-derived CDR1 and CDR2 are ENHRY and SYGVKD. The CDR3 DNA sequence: TGTGCCACTTCGGGAGGAGTGAACACTGAAGCTTTCTTT. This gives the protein CATSGGVNTEAFF.

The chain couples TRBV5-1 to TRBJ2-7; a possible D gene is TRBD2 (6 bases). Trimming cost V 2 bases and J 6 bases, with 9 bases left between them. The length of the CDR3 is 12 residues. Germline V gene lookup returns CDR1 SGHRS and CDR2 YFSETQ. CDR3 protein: CASSFGGFEQYF. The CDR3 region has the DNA TGCGCCAGCAGCTTTGGAGGGTTCGAGCAGTACTTC.

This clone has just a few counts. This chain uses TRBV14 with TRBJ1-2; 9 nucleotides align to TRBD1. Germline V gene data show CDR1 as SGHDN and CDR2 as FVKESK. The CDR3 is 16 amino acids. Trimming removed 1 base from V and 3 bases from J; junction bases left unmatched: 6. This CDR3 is CASSQALGQGDYGYTF. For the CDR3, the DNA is TGTGCCAGCAGCCAAGCTTTGGGACAGGGAGACTATGGCTACACCTTC.

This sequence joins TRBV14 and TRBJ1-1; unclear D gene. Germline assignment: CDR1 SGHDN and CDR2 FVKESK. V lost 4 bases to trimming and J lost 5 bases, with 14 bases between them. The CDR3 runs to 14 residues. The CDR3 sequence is CASSPRSGWTEAFF. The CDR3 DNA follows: TGTGCCAGCAGCCCGAGGTCGGGTTGGACTGAAGCTTTCTTT.

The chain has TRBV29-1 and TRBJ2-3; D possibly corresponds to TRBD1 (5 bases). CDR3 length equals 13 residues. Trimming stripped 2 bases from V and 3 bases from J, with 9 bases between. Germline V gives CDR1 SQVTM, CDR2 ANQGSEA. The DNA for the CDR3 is TGCAGCGTTGAACAGGGTTCGACAGATACGCAGTATTTT. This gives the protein CSVEQGSTDTQYF.

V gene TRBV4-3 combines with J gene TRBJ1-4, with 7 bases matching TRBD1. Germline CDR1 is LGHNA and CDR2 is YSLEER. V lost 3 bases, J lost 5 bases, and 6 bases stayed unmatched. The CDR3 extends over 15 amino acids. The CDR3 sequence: CASSHDPGGNEKLFF. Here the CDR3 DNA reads TGCGCCAGCAGCCATGACCCAGGGGGAAATGAAAAACTGTTTTTT.